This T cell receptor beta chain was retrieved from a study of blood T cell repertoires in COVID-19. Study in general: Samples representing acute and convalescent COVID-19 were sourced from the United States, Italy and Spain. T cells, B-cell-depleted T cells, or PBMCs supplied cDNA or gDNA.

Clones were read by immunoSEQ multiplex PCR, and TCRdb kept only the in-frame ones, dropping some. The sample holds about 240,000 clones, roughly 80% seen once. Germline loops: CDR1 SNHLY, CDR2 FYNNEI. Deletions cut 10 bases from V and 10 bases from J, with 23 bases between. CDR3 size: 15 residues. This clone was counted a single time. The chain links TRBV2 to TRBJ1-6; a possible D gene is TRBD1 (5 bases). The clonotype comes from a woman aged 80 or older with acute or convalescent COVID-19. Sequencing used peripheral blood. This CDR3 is CAIYPEGNLASPLHF. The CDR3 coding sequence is TGTGCCATATACCCGGAGGGGAATCTGGCCTCACCCCTCCACTTT.